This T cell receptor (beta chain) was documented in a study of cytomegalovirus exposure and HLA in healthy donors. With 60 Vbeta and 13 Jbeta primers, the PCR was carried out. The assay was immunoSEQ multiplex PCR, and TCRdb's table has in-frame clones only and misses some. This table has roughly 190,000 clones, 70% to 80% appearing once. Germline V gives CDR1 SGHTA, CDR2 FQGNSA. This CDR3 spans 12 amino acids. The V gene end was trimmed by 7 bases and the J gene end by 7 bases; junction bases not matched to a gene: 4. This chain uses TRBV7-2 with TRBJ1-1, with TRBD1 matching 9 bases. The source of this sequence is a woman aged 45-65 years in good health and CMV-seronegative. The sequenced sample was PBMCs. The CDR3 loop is CASTTGGNEAFF. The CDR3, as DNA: TGTGCCAGCACGACAGGGGGGAATGAAGCTTTCTTT.